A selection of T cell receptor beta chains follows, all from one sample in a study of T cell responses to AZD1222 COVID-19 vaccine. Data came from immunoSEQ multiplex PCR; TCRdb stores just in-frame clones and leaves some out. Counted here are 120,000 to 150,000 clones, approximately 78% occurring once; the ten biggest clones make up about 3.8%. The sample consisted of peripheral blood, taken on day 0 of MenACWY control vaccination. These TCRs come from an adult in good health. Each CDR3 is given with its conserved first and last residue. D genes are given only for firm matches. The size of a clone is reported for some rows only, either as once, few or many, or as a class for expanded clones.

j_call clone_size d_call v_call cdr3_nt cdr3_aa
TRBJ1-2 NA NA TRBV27 TGTGCCAGCAGTTGGATACAGGGCTCTGGCTACACCTTC CASSWIQGSGYTF
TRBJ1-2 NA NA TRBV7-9 TGTGCCAGCAGCTTGAGTGTAGGAGGCTACACCTTC CASSLSVGGYTF
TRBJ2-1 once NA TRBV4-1 TGCGCCAGCAGCCAAGGGAAGGCGTCAGACAATGAGCAGTTCTTC CASSQGKASDNEQFF
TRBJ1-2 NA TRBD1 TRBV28 TGTGCCAGCAGCCAAATAGGGGGCTGGGACTATGGCTACACCTTC CASSQIGGWDYGYTF
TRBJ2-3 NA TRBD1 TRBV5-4 TGTGCCAGCAGCGGGACGGGACAGCCGAACACAGATACGCAGTATTTT CASSGTGQPNTDTQYF
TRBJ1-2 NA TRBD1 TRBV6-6 TGTGCCAGCAGTTACCGGGACAGTGCCTATGGCTACACCTTC CASSYRDSAYGYTF
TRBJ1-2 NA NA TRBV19 TGTGCCAGTAGCCCAGGAGGAACTAACTATGGCTACACCTTC CASSPGGTNYGYTF
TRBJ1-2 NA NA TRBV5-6 TGTGCCAGCAGCCGGCCTCAGGGAATGGGTAACTATGGCTACACCTTC CASSRPQGMGNYGYTF
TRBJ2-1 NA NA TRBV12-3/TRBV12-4 TGTGCCAGCACATCCGGTCTACAGGGAAAACTGTTCTTC CASTSGLQGKLFF
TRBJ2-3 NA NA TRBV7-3 TGTGCCAGCAGCTCGTACCCCCAGGGTACGCAGTATTTT CASSSYPQGTQYF
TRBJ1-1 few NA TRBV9 TGTGCCAGCAGCCGACTTTCCGATAACACTGAAGCTTTCTTT CASSRLSDNTEAFF
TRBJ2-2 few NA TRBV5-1 TGCGCCAGCAGCTCGGGGGCGGGTACCGGGGAGCTGTTTTTT CASSSGAGTGELFF
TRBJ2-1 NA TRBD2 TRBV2 TGTGCCAGCAAAGGGGGACTAGCGGGGACTTACTCCTACAATGAGCAGTTCTTC CASKGGLAGTYSYNEQFF
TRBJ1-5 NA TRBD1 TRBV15 TGTGCCACCAGCAGCCTGCAGGGGGCTGGGCAGCCCCAGCATTTT CATSSLQGAGQPQHF
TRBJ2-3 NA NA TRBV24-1 TGTGCCACCAGTGAATCTTTCTGGGGGGCAACGCAGTATTTT CATSESFWGATQYF
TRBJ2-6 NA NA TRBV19 TGTGCCAGTAGTGAGCCTAACTCTGGGGCCAACGTCCTGACTTTC CASSEPNSGANVLTF
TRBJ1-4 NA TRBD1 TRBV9 TGTGCCAGCAGCGGCGACAGGGCCGGGGGTGAAAAACTGTTTTTT CASSGDRAGGEKLFF
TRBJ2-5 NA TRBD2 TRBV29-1 TGCAGCGTCTCCGGGACTAGCTTCGAGACCCAGTACTTC CSVSGTSFETQYF
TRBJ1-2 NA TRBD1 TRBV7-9 TGTGCCAGCAGCCTCGGACAGGGTAACCTTAACTATGGCTACACCTTC CASSLGQGNLNYGYTF
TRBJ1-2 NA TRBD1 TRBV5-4 TGTGCCAGCAGCTTCCCCTACAGGGGGCGGGGTGGCTACACCTTC CASSFPYRGRGGYTF
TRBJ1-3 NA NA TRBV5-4 TGTGCCAGCAGCCCCGACAGACCTGGAAACACCATATATTTT CASSPDRPGNTIYF
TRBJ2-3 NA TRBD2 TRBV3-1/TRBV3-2 TGTGCCAGCAGCCCCCAGGGGGTAGCGGGGGCGGATACGCAGTATTTT CASSPQGVAGADTQYF
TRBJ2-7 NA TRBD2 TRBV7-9 TGTGCCAGCAGCTTTAGCGGGGGGGACCACGAGCAGTACTTC CASSFSGGDHEQYF
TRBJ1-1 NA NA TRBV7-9 TGTGCCAGCAGCTTAGTCCCCAGGGAGAACACTGAAGCTTTCTTT CASSLVPRENTEAFF
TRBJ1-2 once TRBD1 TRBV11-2 TGTGCCAGCAGCTTATCAACCTGGACAGGGAGGACGAACTATGGCTACACCTTC CASSLSTWTGRTNYGYTF
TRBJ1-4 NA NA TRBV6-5 TGTGCCAGCAGTCAGGGGAATAGTGAAAAACTGTTTTTT CASSQGNSEKLFF
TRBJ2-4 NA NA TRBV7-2 TGTGCCAGCAGCTTATCTACCCTAAACATTCAGTACTTC CASSLSTLNIQYF
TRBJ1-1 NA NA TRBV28 TGTGCCAGCAGTTACGAGGGGAGGGGAGCTTTCTTT CASSYEGRGAFF
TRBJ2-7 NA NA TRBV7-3 TGTGCCAGCAGCTTAGAAACACCCGAGTACTTC CASSLETPEYF
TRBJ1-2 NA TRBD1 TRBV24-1 TGTGCCACCAGGCTAGACAGGGTATTCTATGGCTACACCTTC CATRLDRVFYGYTF
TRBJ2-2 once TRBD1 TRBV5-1 TGCGCCAGCAGCTTTGACAGGGTCGGGGTCGGGGAGCTGTTTTTT CASSFDRVGVGELFF
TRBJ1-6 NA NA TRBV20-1 TGCAGTGCTCGTGAGGGACGGACCCCTTCCCCCCTCCACTTT CSAREGRTPSPLHF